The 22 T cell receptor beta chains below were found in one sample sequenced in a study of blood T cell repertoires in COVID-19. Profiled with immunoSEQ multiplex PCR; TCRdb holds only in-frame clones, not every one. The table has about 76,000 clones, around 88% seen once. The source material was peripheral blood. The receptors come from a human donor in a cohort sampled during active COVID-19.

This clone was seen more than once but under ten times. The chain's CDR3 is CASSQEFRSTDTQYF. CDR3 nucleotides: TGCGCCAGCAGCCAAGAGTTCCGGAGCACAGATACGCAGTATTTT. The chain is built from TRBV4-3 and TRBJ2-3, with D unclear. The V gene's germline CDR1 is LGHNA and CDR2 YSLEER. The CDR3 length is 15 residues. The V gene lost 0 bases and the J gene lost 0 bases, with 7 bases spanning the gap.

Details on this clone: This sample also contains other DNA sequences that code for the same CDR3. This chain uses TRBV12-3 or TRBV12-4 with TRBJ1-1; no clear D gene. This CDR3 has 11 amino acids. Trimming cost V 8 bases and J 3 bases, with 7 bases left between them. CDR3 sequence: CASRSYTEAFF. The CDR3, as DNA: TGTGCCAGCCGTTCTTACACTGAAGCTTTCTTT.

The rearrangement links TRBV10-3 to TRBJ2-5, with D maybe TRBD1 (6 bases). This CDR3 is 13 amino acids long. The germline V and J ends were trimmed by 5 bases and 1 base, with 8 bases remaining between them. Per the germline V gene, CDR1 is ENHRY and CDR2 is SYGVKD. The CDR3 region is CAISKQGQETQYF. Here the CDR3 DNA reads TGTGCCATCAGTAAACAGGGCCAAGAGACCCAGTACTTC.

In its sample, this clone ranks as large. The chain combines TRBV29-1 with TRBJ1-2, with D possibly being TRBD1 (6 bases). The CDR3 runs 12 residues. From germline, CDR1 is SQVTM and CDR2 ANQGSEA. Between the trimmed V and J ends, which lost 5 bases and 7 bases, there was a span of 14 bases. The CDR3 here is CSVSHRVVGYTF. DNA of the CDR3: TGCAGCGTTTCCCACAGGGTGGTTGGCTACACCTTC.

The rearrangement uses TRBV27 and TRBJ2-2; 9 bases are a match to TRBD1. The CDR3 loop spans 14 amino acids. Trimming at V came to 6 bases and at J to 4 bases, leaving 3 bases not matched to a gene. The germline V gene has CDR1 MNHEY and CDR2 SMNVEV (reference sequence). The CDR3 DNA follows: TGTGCCAGCAGGGACAGGGGCTTCACCGGGGAGCTGTTTTTT. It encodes CASRDRGFTGELFF.

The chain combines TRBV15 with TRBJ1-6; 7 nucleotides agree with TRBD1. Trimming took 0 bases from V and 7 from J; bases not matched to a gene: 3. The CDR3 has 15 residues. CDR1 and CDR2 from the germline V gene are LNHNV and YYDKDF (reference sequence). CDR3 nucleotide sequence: TGTGCCACCAGCAGAGATGGGACAGAGAATTCACCCCTCCACTTT. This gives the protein CATSRDGTENSPLHF.

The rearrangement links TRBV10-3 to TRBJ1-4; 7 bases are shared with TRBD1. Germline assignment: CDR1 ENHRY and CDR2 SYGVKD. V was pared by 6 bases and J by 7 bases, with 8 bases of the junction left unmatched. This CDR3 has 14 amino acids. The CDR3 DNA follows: TGTGCCATCAGCCGTCAGGGGGGAACTGAAAAACTGTTTTTT. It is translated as CAISRQGGTEKLFF.

CDR3 sequence: CASSHDSAYEQYF. Here the CDR3 DNA reads TGTGCCAGCAGCCATGACAGTGCCTACGAGCAGTACTTC. The chain combines TRBV4-2 with TRBJ2-7; D possibly corresponds to TRBD1 (5 bases). This CDR3 spans 13 amino acids. The germline CDR1 and CDR2 sequences are LGHNA and YNFKEQ. Trimming pared 3 bases from V and 2 bases from J, leaving 8 bases between.

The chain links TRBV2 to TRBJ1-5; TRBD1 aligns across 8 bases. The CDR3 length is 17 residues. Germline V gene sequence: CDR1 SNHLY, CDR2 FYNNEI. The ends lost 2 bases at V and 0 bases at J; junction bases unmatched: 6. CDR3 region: CASSEQGAAYSNQPQHF. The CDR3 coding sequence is TGTGCCAGCAGTGAACAGGGGGCCGCTTATAGCAATCAGCCCCAGCATTTT.

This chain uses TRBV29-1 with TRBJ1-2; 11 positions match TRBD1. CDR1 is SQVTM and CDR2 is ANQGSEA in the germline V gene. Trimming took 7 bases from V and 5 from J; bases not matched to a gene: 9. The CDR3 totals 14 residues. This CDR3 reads CSAGTGTGGYGYTF. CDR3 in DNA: TGCAGCGCCGGCACCGGGACAGGGGGTTATGGCTACACCTTC. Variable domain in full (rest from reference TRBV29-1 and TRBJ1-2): SAVISQKPSRDICQRGTSLTIQCQVDSQVTMMFWYRQQPGQSLTLIATANQGSEATYESGFVIDKFPISRPNLTFSTLTVSNMSPEDSSIYLCSAGTGTGGYGYTFGSGTRLTVV.

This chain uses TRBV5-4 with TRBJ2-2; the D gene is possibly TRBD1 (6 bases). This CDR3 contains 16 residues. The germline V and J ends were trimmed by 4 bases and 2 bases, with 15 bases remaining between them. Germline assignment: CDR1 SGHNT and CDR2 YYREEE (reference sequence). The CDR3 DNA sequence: TGTGCCAGCAGCGGCGGTGGGACACACAACACCGGGGAGCTGTTTTTT. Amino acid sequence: CASSGGGTHNTGELFF.

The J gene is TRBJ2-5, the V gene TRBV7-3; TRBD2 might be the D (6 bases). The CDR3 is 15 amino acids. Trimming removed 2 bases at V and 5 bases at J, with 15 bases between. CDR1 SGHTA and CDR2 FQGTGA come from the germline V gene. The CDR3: CASSLGVAGLETQYF. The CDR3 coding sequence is TGTGCCAGCAGCTTAGGGGTGGCGGGGTTGGAGACCCAGTACTTC.

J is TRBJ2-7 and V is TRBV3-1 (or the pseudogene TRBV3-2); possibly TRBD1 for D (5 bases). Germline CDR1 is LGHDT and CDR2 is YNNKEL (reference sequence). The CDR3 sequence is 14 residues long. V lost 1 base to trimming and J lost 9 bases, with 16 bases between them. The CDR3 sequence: CASSQGSRPQGQYF. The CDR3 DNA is TGTGCCAGCAGCCAAGGGTCCCGGCCCCAGGGGCAGTACTTC.

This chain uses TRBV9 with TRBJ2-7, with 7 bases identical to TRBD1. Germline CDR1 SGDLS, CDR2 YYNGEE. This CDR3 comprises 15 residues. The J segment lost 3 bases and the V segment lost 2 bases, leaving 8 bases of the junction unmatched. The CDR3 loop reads CASSVDRDANYEQYF. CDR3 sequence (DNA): TGTGCCAGCAGCGTCGACAGGGACGCGAACTACGAGCAGTACTTC.

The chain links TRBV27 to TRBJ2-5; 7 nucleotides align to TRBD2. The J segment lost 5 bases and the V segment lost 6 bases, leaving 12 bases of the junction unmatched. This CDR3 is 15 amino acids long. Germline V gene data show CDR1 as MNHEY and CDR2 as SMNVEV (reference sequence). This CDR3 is CASSRKRGREETQYF. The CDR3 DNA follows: TGTGCCAGCAGCCGTAAGCGGGGACGAGAGGAGACCCAGTACTTC.

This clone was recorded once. CDR3 loop: CASSPLSGRITYNEQFF. CDR3 coding DNA: TGTGCCAGCAGCCCCTTAAGCGGGAGGATTACGTACAATGAGCAGTTCTTC. V is TRBV3-1 (or the pseudogene TRBV3-2) and J is TRBJ2-1; 9 positions match TRBD2. Germline V gene data show CDR1 as LGHDT and CDR2 as YNNKEL (reference sequence). V was clipped by 4 bases and J by 4 bases; unmatched bases: 11. The CDR3 length is 17 residues.

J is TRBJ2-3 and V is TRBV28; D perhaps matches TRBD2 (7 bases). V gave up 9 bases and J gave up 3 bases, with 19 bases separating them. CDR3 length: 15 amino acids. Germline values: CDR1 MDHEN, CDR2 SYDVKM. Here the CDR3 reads CASTTGGSGTDTQYF. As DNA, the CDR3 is TGTGCCAGTACGACGGGGGGCTCAGGGACAGATACGCAGTATTTT.

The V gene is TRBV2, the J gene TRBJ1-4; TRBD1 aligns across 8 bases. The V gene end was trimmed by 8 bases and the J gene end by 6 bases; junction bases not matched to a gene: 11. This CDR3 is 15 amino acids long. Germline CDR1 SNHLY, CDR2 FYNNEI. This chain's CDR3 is CASSPQGTGYEKLFF. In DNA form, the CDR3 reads TGTGCCAGCTCCCCACAGGGGACAGGTTATGAAAAACTGTTTTTT.

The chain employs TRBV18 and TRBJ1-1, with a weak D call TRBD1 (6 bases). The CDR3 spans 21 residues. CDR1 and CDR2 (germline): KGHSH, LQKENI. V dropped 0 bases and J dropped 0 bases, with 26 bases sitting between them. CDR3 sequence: CASSPPWGRRVGGRMNTEAFF. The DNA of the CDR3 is TGTGCCAGCTCACCACCGTGGGGGCGGCGGGTAGGCGGTCGCATGAACACTGAAGCTTTCTTT.

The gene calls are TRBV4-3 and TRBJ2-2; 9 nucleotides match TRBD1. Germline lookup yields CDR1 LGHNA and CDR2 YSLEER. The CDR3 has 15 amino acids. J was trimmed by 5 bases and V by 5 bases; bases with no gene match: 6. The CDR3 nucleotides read TGCGCCAGCAGCGAAGGGGACAGGGAGACCGGGGAGCTGTTTTTT. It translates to CASSEGDRETGELFF.

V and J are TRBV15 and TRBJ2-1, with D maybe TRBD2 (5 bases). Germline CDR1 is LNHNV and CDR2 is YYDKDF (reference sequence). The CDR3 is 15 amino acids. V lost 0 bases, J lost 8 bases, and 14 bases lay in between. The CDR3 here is CATSRDRRPFDEQFF. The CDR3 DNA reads TGTGCCACCAGCAGAGATAGGAGGCCCTTCGATGAGCAGTTCTTC.

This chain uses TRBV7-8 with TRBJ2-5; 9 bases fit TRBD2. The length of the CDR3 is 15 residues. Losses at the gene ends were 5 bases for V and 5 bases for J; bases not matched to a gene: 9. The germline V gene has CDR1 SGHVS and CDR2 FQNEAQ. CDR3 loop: CASSPGAGGLETQYF. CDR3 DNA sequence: TGTGCCAGCAGCCCAGGTGCGGGGGGGCTGGAGACCCAGTACTTC.